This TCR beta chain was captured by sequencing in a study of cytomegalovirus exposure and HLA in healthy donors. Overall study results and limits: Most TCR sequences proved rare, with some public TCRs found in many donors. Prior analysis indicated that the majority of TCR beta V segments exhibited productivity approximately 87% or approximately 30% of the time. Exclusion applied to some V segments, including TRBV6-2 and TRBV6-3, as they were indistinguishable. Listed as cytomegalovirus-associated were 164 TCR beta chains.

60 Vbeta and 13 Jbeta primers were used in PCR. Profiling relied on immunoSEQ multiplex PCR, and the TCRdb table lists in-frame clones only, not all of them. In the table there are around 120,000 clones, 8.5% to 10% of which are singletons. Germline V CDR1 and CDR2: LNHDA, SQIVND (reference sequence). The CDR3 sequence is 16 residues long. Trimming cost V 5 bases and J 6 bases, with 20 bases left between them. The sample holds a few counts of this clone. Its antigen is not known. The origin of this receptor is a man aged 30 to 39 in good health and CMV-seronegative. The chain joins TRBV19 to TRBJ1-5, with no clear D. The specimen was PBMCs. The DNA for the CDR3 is TGTGCCAGTAGTCCCATTGAGGGAGGGCTAACTCAGCCCCAGCATTTT. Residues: CASSPIEGGLTQPQHF.